Shown below are 24 T cell receptor beta chains from a single sample sequenced in a study of CD8 T cells in Susac syndrome. The RNA, 0.5 to 1 ug, was put through reverse transcription using random hexamers. TCRdb re-called the immunoSEQ multiplex PCR reads through MiXCR, storing one row per CDR3 protein. The profile shows roughly 110,000 distinct CDR3 sequences, nearly 95% of them singletons. The sample comprised CD4+ T cells from PBMCs. The origin of the receptors is a human donor in good health.

Only a few counts were recorded for this clonotype. The rearrangement joins TRBV5-4 to TRBJ1-5, with D hard to call. The CDR3 contains 14 residues. Per the germline V gene, CDR1 is SGHNT and CDR2 is YYREEE (reference sequence). V dropped 0 bases and J dropped 1 base, with 5 bases sitting between them. The CDR3 DNA reads TGTGCCAGCAGCTTGGGCGGGAGCAATCAGCCCCAGCATTTT. Amino acid sequence: CASSLGGSNQPQHF.

This chain uses TRBV2 with TRBJ1-2; tentative D call: TRBD1 (6 bases). V lost 5 bases and J lost 8, with 15 bases in between. Germline V gene sequence: CDR1 SNHLY, CDR2 FYNNEI. There are 13 residues in the CDR3. The CDR3 here is CASSPDSFTGYTF. The CDR3, as DNA: TGTGCCAGCAGTCCGGACAGTTTTACGGGCTACACCTTC.

The chain carries TRBV3-1 and TRBJ2-1; 9 bases line up with TRBD2. J was trimmed by 0 bases and V by 4 bases; bases with no gene match: 4. The germline V gene has CDR1 LGHDT and CDR2 YNNKEL (reference sequence). The CDR3 covers 16 residues. CDR3 residues: CASSPFSGSSYNEQFF. DNA for the CDR3: TGTGCCAGCAGCCCCTTTAGCGGGAGCTCCTACAATGAGCAGTTCTTC.

This clonotype appeared once. This chain links TRBV7-2 with TRBJ1-5; D is possibly TRBD1 (5 bases). In germline, CDR1 is SGHTA, CDR2 FQGNSA. The CDR3 totals 13 residues. The V and J ends lost 3 bases and 7 bases respectively, with 10 bases between them. The CDR3 nucleotides read TGTGCCAGCAGCTTCCTGCAGGGACAGCCCCAGCATTTT. This translates into CASSFLQGQPQHF.

This chain connects TRBV20-1 to TRBJ2-3; 10 bases are shared with TRBD2. CDR3 length: 17 residues. V was pared by 5 bases and J by 4 bases, with 15 bases of the junction left unmatched. Germline CDR1 reads DFQATT; CDR2 reads SNEGSKA (reference sequence). As DNA, the CDR3 is TGCAGTGCTTCAGCCACCGGGACTAGCGAGGGTCCAGATACGCAGTATTTT. The encoded protein is CSASATGTSEGPDTQYF.

The chain carries TRBV7-9 and TRBJ2-7; 7 nucleotides line up with TRBD2. Per germline, CDR1 SEHNR and CDR2 FQNEAQ (reference sequence). The CDR3 is 15 residues long. V was pared by 5 bases and J by 1 base, with 8 bases of the junction left unmatched. CDR3 protein: CASSPRWEGSYEQYF. The CDR3 DNA is TGTGCCAGCAGCCCCAGGTGGGAGGGGTCCTACGAGCAGTACTTC.

This chain joins TRBV14 and TRBJ2-2; no clear D. The V and J ends lost 1 base and 2 bases respectively, with 8 bases between them. The CDR3 loop spans 15 amino acids. CDR1 is SGHDN, CDR2 FVKESK, per germline. In DNA, the CDR3 is TGTGCCAGCAGCCAAGTGCGGATCAACACCGGGGAGCTGTTTTTT. Encoded protein: CASSQVRINTGELFF. Drawing the rest from reference TRBV14 and TRBJ2-2, the complete variable domain is EAGVTQFPSHSVIEKGQTVTLRCDPISGHDNLYWYRRVMGKEIKFLLHFVKESKQDESGMPNNRFLAERTGGTYSTLKVQPAELEDSGVYFCASSQVRINTGELFFGEGSRLTVL.

The CDR3, as DNA: TGTGCCAGCAGTTTCCAACAGCCGAGGGCAGAGACCCAGTACTTC. This sequence encodes CASSFQQPRAETQYF. The rearrangement joins TRBV12-3 or TRBV12-4 to TRBJ2-5; tentatively, D is TRBD2 (5 bases). This CDR3 is 15 amino acids long. Trimming removed 3 bases at V and 4 bases at J, with 15 bases between.

This clonotype was detected only once. The V call is TRBV4-3, the J call TRBJ2-1; tentatively, D is TRBD1 or TRBD2 (5 bases each). V lost 1 base and J lost 8, with 9 bases in between. Germline CDR1 reads LGHNA; CDR2 reads YSLEER. The CDR3 covers 13 residues. In nucleotides, the CDR3 is TGCGCCAGCAGCCAAGGGGGGATCCATGAGCAGTTCTTC. Translation gives CASSQGGIHEQFF.

The chain combines TRBV29-1 with TRBJ1-2, with D tentatively TRBD1 (6 bases). CDR1 is SQVTM, CDR2 ANQGSEA, per germline. This CDR3 is built from 13 residues. Deletions cut 1 base from V and 3 bases from J, with 9 bases between. CDR3 in DNA: TGCAGCGTTGAAGGCAGGGGCTACTATGGCTACACCTTC. Protein: CSVEGRGYYGYTF.

This clonotype was observed a few times. V usage is TRBV7-2 and J usage is TRBJ2-7, with TRBD2 matching 8 bases. V trimming: 1 base; J trimming: 3 bases; junction bases outside the gene matches: 8. Germline V gives CDR1 SGHTA, CDR2 FQGNSA. The CDR3 spans 16 residues. CDR3 sequence (DNA): TGTGCCAGCAGCTTAGGCAGCGGGGGCCTACACTACGAGCAGTACTTC. Its protein product is CASSLGSGGLHYEQYF.

J is TRBJ2-7 and V is TRBV7-2; 9 bases match TRBD1. After removal of 0 bases from V and 3 bases from J, the junction contained 3 bases not matched to a gene. CDR3 length: 15 residues. Germline V gives CDR1 SGHTA, CDR2 FQGNSA. The DNA for the CDR3 is TGTGCCAGCAGCTTAGCCCCGGACAGGGGCTACGAGCAGTACTTC. Protein: CASSLAPDRGYEQYF. Full variable domain (outside the CDR3, taken from reference TRBV7-2 and TRBJ2-7): GAGVSQSPSNKVTEKGKDVELRCDPISGHTALYWYRQSLGQGLEFLIYFQGNSAPDKSGLPSDRFSAERTGGSVSTLTIQRTQQEDSAVYLCASSLAPDRGYEQYFGPGTRLTVT.

J is TRBJ2-1 and V is TRBV2; TRBD2 is a possible D gene (5 bases). The V gene lost 0 bases and the J gene lost 5 bases, with 17 bases spanning the gap. The germline V gene encodes CDR1 SNHLY and CDR2 FYNNEI. The CDR3 has 17 residues. CDR3 in amino acids: CASSEAGVNSYNNEQFF. The CDR3 DNA reads as TGTGCCAGCAGTGAAGCCGGGGTAAATAGTTACAACAATGAGCAGTTCTTC.

The chain couples TRBV29-1 to TRBJ1-1, with D possibly TRBD1 on 6 matching bases. Germline values: CDR1 SQVTM, CDR2 ANQGSEA. This CDR3 comprises 15 residues. Trimming took off 1 base at V and 1 base at J, with 13 bases between the two ends. CDR3 in amino acids: CSVEGPGTRNTEAFF. The CDR3 region has the DNA TGCAGCGTTGAAGGTCCCGGGACACGGAACACTGAAGCTTTCTTT.

The rearrangement links TRBV7-2 to TRBJ1-1; possible D gene TRBD1, 5 bases. Trimming took off 4 bases at V and 7 bases at J, with 10 bases between the two ends. Germline CDR1 and CDR2: SGHTA and FQGNSA. The CDR3 has 12 amino acids. CDR3 loop: CASSSSRVEAFF. The CDR3 coding sequence is TGTGCCAGCAGCTCCAGCAGGGTTGAAGCTTTCTTT.

The rearrangement links TRBV7-2 to TRBJ2-7, with TRBD1 matching 9 bases. Per the germline V gene, CDR1 is SGHTA and CDR2 is FQGNSA. The CDR3 runs 19 residues. V shed 4 bases, J shed 2 bases, and the junction held 18 bases outside the gene matches. CDR3 in amino acids: CASSYLGGVWGQGTYEQYF. CDR3 bases: TGTGCCAGCAGCTACCTAGGGGGGGTGTGGGGACAGGGAACCTACGAGCAGTACTTC.

V is TRBV9 and J is TRBJ2-1; possibly TRBD2 for D (6 bases). Germline-derived CDR1 and CDR2 are SGDLS and YYNGEE. V lost 3 bases to trimming and J lost 6 bases, with 22 bases between them. The CDR3 is 17 residues long. The CDR3 region is CASSEWGGESKGNEQFF. In DNA, the CDR3 is TGTGCCAGCAGCGAGTGGGGAGGAGAGAGCAAAGGCAATGAGCAGTTCTTC.

This clonotype was seen just once. The rearrangement uses TRBV29-1 and TRBJ1-2; D is unresolved. Germline V gene lookup returns CDR1 SQVTM and CDR2 ANQGSEA. This CDR3 is built from 12 residues. The V end was cut by 0 bases, the J end by 4 bases, with 6 bases between. The CDR3 loop reads CSVEEASYGYTF. Written as DNA, the CDR3 is TGCAGCGTTGAAGAGGCCTCCTATGGCTACACCTTC.

The chain uses TRBV4-1 and TRBJ2-1; D is perhaps TRBD1 (6 bases). V was pared by 1 base and J by 4 bases, with 14 bases between. This CDR3 has 16 amino acids. Germline assignment: CDR1 MGHRA and CDR2 YSYEKL. The CDR3 nucleotides read TGCGCCAGCAGCCAAGTTGGGGGCGGAAAATACAATGAGCAGTTCTTC. This codes for CASSQVGGGKYNEQFF.

V and J are TRBV6-2 or TRBV6-3 and TRBJ2-1; a possible D gene is TRBD1 (6 bases). This CDR3 region has 13 residues. Germline V CDR1 and CDR2: MNHEY, SVGEGT. V was shortened by 6 bases and J by 9 bases, with 15 bases between the two germline ends. The CDR3 bases are TGTGCCAGCAGCTCTAGGGGGTCTGGTGAGCAGTTCTTC. Its protein is CASSSRGSGEQFF.

The chain is built from TRBV29-1 and TRBJ2-1, with TRBD2 matching 8 bases. Germline V CDR1 and CDR2: SQVTM, ANQGSEA. Trimming took 2 bases from V and 8 from J; bases not matched to a gene: 8. The CDR3 sequence is 14 residues long. The CDR3 DNA is TGCAGCGTTGAAAAGGGAGGACTAGCCCATGAGCAGTTCTTC. This encodes CSVEKGGLAHEQFF.

The genes are TRBV5-1 and TRBJ1-1; D unresolved. This CDR3 region has 16 residues. CDR1 SGHRS and CDR2 YFSETQ come from the germline V gene. Deletions cut 2 bases from V and 0 bases from J, with 14 bases between. CDR3 protein: CASSFGSATLNTEAFF. CDR3 in DNA: TGCGCCAGCAGCTTTGGATCGGCTACCTTGAACACTGAAGCTTTCTTT.

The rearrangement uses TRBV28 and TRBJ2-7, with unresolved D. CDR1 and CDR2 (germline): MDHEN, SYDVKM. V lost 8 bases and J 2 bases, leaving 16 bases between the germline ends. The CDR3 consists of 14 residues. The CDR3 DNA reads TGTGCCAGCGAGGACCGGACGGACCCCTACGAGCAGTACTTC. It is translated as CASEDRTDPYEQYF.

The V gene is TRBV5-1, the J gene TRBJ1-6; D gene uncertain. V lost 1 base to trimming and J lost 8 bases, with 10 bases between them. CDR1 SGHRS and CDR2 YFSETQ come from the germline V gene. The CDR3 totals 14 residues. As DNA, the CDR3 is TGCGCCAGCAGCTTGTCGGTCCTAGATTCACCCCTCCACTTT. This encodes CASSLSVLDSPLHF.